Listed here is a single T cell receptor (beta chain). Its target is unknown. The sample is drawn from a study of T cell responses to AZD1222 COVID-19 vaccine. Generated by immunoSEQ multiplex PCR, the TCRdb table keeps only in-frame clones and is missing some. The data hold 75,000 to 85,000 clones, with 70% to 80% observed a single time. CDR1 is SQVTM, CDR2 ANQGSEA, per germline. Trimming stripped 7 bases from V and 5 bases from J, with 17 bases between. The CDR3 totals 13 residues. The study's findings and limits: The donor cohort was predominantly white British with a female majority, and clonal diversity may have been underestimated. CD4 TCRs linked to vaccination spanned spike, dominating at 160-218 and 743-854.

The input for sequencing was peripheral blood, taken 28 days after the second dose of the MenACWY control vaccine. The origin of this receptor is an adult who received the MenACWY meningococcal vaccine as a control. This rearrangement joins TRBV29-1 to TRBJ1-1, with D perhaps matching TRBD1 (5 bases). This CDR3 reads CSGRVRDGTEAFF. The CDR3 DNA follows: TGCAGCGGCCGAGTTCGGGACGGGACTGAAGCTTTCTTT.